A selection of T cell receptor beta chains follows, all from one sample in a study of CD8 T cells in ankylosing spondylitis. Via MiXCR, TCRdb re-called the 5' RACE reads, giving one row per CDR3 protein. The sample records some 340,000 distinct CDR3 sequences, around 15% being singletons. The sample taken for sequencing was blood, either unsorted or a sorted T cell fraction (not recorded which). The receptor set was obtained from a male donor with ankylosing spondylitis or in good health (not recorded which). Each CDR3 is given with its conserved first and last residue. D genes are given only for firm matches. Clone size is given for some rows only: seen once, a few or many times, or a class if the clone is expanded.

d_gene,v_gene,j_gene,abundance,CDR3nt,CDR3aa
TRBD1,TRBV24-1,TRBJ2-3,NA,TGTGCCACCAGTGATTCGGGACAGACAGATACGCAGTATTTT,CATSDSGQTDTQYF
NA,TRBV20-1,TRBJ2-3,NA,TGCAGTGCTAGCCCCATCTCCGGGACCACGACACCCACAGATACGCAGTATTTT,CSASPISGTTTPTDTQYF
NA,TRBV4-1,TRBJ1-1,NA,TGCGCCAGCAGCCCCCTCCTGAGGGGGAACACTGAAGCTTTCTTT,CASSPLLRGNTEAFF
NA,TRBV20-1,TRBJ1-3,NA,TGCAGTGCTAGACCGCGGGGGTTCCTAGGAAACACCATATATTTT,CSARPRGFLGNTIYF
NA,TRBV5-1,TRBJ2-6,NA,TGCGCCAGCAGCACCACAACTTCACCCTCTGGGGCCAACGTCCTGACTTTC,CASSTTTSPSGANVLTF
NA,TRBV27,TRBJ2-7,NA,TGTGCCAGCAGTTTGGTAAGGGGTTACGAGCAGTACTTC,CASSLVRGYEQYF
NA,TRBV5-1,TRBJ1-1,few,TGCGCCAGCAGCACGGGGGAACGTACTGAAGCTTTCTTT,CASSTGERTEAFF
TRBD2,TRBV7-9,TRBJ2-3,few,TGTGCCAGCAGCCCCGGGACTAGCGGGACCCCCAGGGCTACGCAGTATTTT,CASSPGTSGTPRATQYF
NA,TRBV29-1,TRBJ1-1,many,TGCAGCGCCCAACAGGAGATTAACACTGAAGCTTTCTTT,CSAQQEINTEAFF
TRBD2,TRBV5-1,TRBJ2-3,few,TGCGCCAGCAGCCCTGGACTAGCGGGGGCCCGCACAGATACGCAGTATTTT,CASSPGLAGARTDTQYF
TRBD2,TRBV12-3/TRBV12-4,TRBJ2-4,many,TGTGCCAGCAGCTCCTTCAGCGGGGGGGAAGGCAAAAACATTCAGTACTTC,CASSSFSGGEGKNIQYF
NA,TRBV6-1,TRBJ2-3,NA,TGTGCCAGCAGAGTCCCTCGGGAAGATACGCAGTATTTT,CASRVPREDTQYF
NA,TRBV10-3,TRBJ2-7,few,TGTGCCATCCGAGGTTTATACGAGCAGTACTTC,CAIRGLYEQYF
NA,TRBV24-1,TRBJ1-2,NA,TGTGCCACATCGAGGGGAAACTATGGCTACACCTTC,CATSRGNYGYTF
TRBD1,TRBV12-3/TRBV12-4,TRBJ2-7,many,TGTGCCAGCAGTTCCGAGGGGGCCAAGCTTTCCGAGCAGTACTTC,CASSSEGAKLSEQYF
NA,TRBV28,TRBJ1-1,few,TGTGCCAGCAGGTCCCGGGACACTGAAGCTTTCTTT,CASRSRDTEAFF
NA,TRBV4-1,TRBJ2-7,few,TGCGCCAGCAGCCAAGCCCCCTACGACGAGCAGTACTTC,CASSQAPYDEQYF
NA,TRBV6-2/TRBV6-3,TRBJ1-1,few,TGTGCCAGCCAATCTGGGGCAGGGACCCCTGAAGCTTTCTTT,CASQSGAGTPEAFF
NA,TRBV2,TRBJ2-7,NA,TGTGCCAGCAGTGAAAGGACAGCTGGCTCCTACGAGCAGTACTTC,CASSERTAGSYEQYF
NA,TRBV5-1,TRBJ2-3,NA,TGCGCCAGCAGCTTGGCCGCACGAGGGGGGGATACGCAGTATTTT,CASSLAARGGDTQYF
NA,TRBV11-2,TRBJ1-3,many,TGTGCCAGCAGCTTAGCCGCAGGGCGTACAGGAAACACCATATATTTT,CASSLAAGRTGNTIYF
NA,TRBV3-1,TRBJ2-7,NA,TGTGCCAGCAGCCATGATTTGCCGGGACTCTCCTACGAGCAGTACTTC,CASSHDLPGLSYEQYF
TRBD2,TRBV6-1,TRBJ2-6,few,TGTGCCAGCGGACTAGCGGGGCCAAGCTCTGGGGCCAACGTCCTGACTTTC,CASGLAGPSSGANVLTF
TRBD2,TRBV18,TRBJ2-7,many,TGTGCCAGCTCACCACTACTAGCGGGGTACGAGCAGTACTTC,CASSPLLAGYEQYF
NA,TRBV20-1,TRBJ1-6,NA,TGCAGTGCTACCCTCGGTCCAAATTCACCCCTCCACTTT,CSATLGPNSPLHF
TRBD2,TRBV12-3/TRBV12-4,TRBJ2-1,few,TGTGCCAGCAGCAGACTAGCGAGATACAATGAGCAGTTCTTC,CASSRLARYNEQFF
NA,TRBV5-1,TRBJ2-1,many,TGCGCCAGCAGCTTGGGAAGGGCTACGGCCTACAATGAGCAGTTCTTC,CASSLGRATAYNEQFF
NA,TRBV15,TRBJ2-2,few,TGTGCCACCAGCAGAGATGGGGGGAAGAACACCGGGGAGCTGTTTTTT,CATSRDGGKNTGELFF
TRBD1,TRBV25-1,TRBJ1-2,NA,TGTGCCAGCAGTGACCCGACAGGGGACGGCTACACCTTC,CASSDPTGDGYTF
NA,TRBV30,TRBJ2-5,NA,TGTGCCTGGAGTGTCGACCAAGAGACCCAGTACTTC,CAWSVDQETQYF
TRBD2,TRBV25-1,TRBJ2-2,few,TGTGCCAGCAGACCCCGGGCTAGCGGTTCCACCGGGGAGCTGTTTTTT,CASRPRASGSTGELFF
NA,TRBV5-1,TRBJ2-7,few,TGCGCCAGCAGCAAGGACAGAGCTTTAAGTCACGAGCAGTACTTC,CASSKDRALSHEQYF
NA,TRBV11-2,TRBJ2-2,NA,TGTGCCAGCAGCCTAAGACGGAACACCGGGGAGCTGTTTTTT,CASSLRRNTGELFF
NA,TRBV12-3/TRBV12-4,TRBJ2-2,many,TGTGCCAGCAGTTTGTGGGGATCTAACACCGGGGAGCTGTTTTTT,CASSLWGSNTGELFF
NA,TRBV5-1,TRBJ2-2,few,TGCGCCAGCAGCTCTGGAGGAATAGCCCCTCCTAACACCGGGGAGCTGTTTTTT,CASSSGGIAPPNTGELFF
TRBD1,TRBV14,TRBJ2-7,few,TGTGCCAGCAGCCAAGATATTGGCCAGGGGGCTCAGGGCCCCAAGGGCAAGTACTTC,CASSQDIGQGAQGPKGKYF
NA,TRBV12-3/TRBV12-4,TRBJ1-1,many,TGTGCCAGCGTCGGTGAGTACACTGAAGCTTTCTTT,CASVGEYTEAFF
NA,TRBV7-2,TRBJ2-2,NA,TGTGCCAGCAGCCTGACGGACGGGAGGCTGTTTTTT,CASSLTDGRLFF
NA,TRBV27,TRBJ1-2,NA,TGTGCCAGCAGTCCTAAGAGGGCTGACAGCCTTTATGGCTACACCTTC,CASSPKRADSLYGYTF
TRBD1,TRBV20-1,TRBJ1-1,NA,TGCAGTGCCGCTCGACAGGGCTCCCTGAACACTGAAGCTTTCTTT,CSAARQGSLNTEAFF
NA,TRBV20-1,TRBJ2-1,NA,TGCAGTGCTAGACTGTCCGGGCCATCGAGGAATGAGCAGTTCTTC,CSARLSGPSRNEQFF
NA,TRBV4-2,TRBJ2-1,NA,TGTGCCAGCAGCCAAGGATTTGGGTGGGCTGCACGGGAGCAGTTCTTC,CASSQGFGWAAREQFF
NA,TRBV4-2,TRBJ2-7,few,TGTGCCAGCAGCTCCGAACGGGACTCGTTTCGGGAGCAGTACTTC,CASSSERDSFREQYF
NA,TRBV12-3/TRBV12-4,TRBJ1-1,few,TGTGCCAGCAGTCCCCCCGCCTTCCGGGGAGGCACTGAAGCTTTCTTT,CASSPPAFRGGTEAFF
TRBD1,TRBV7-2,TRBJ2-1,NA,TGTGCCAGCAGCTTTTCGGGACAGGGGGCGACCTATGAGCAGTTCTTC,CASSFSGQGATYEQFF
NA,TRBV11-2,TRBJ1-6,few,TGTGCCAGCAGCTTAAGATCTAGGCAGATCAATTCACCCCTCCACTTT,CASSLRSRQINSPLHF
TRBD2,TRBV5-1,TRBJ2-2,many,TGCGCCAGCAGCTTCCTAGCGGGAGAGTCCACCGGGGAGCTGTTTTTT,CASSFLAGESTGELFF
NA,TRBV7-2,TRBJ2-1,many,TGTGCCAGCACCCCCTCAAGCGCGGTCCTTGGGTACAATGAGCAGTTCTTC,CASTPSSAVLGYNEQFF
NA,TRBV6-1,TRBJ2-1,NA,TGTGCCAGCAGTAAAGGGGCCGGGGACTACAATGAGCAGTTCTTC,CASSKGAGDYNEQFF